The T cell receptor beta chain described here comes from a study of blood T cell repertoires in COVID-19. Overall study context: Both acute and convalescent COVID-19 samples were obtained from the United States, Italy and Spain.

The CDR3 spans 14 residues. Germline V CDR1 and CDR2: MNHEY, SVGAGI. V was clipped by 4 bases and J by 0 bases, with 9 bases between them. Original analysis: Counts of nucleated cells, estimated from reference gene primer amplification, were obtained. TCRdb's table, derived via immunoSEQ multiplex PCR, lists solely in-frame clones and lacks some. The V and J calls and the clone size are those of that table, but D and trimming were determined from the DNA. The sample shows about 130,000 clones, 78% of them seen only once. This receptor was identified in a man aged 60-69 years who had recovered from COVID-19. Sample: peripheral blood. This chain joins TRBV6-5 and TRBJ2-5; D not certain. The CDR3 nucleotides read TGTGCCAGCAGTTCCCCTCCCCACCAAGAGACCCAGTACTTC. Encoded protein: CASSSPPHQETQYF.